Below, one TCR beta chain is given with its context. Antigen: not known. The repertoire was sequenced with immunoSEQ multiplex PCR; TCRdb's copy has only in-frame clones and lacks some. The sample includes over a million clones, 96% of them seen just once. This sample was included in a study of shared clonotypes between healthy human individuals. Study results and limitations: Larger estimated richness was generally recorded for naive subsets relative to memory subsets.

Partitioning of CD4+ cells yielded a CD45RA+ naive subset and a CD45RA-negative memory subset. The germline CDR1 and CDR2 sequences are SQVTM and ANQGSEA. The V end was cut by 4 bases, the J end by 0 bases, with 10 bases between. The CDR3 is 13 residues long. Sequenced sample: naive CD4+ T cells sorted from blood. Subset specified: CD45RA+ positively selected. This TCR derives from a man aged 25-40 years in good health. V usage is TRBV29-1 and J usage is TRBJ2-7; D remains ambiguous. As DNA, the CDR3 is TGCAGCGTTGGGGTAATATACTCCTACGAGCAGTACTTC. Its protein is CSVGVIYSYEQYF.